This passage covers 26 T cell receptor beta chains from one sample sequenced in a study of identical twins. TCRdb used MiXCR to reprocess the 5' RACE reads, holding one entry per CDR3 protein. Of 450,000 to 650,000 distinct CDR3 sequences in the sample, over 12% were seen once. The sample was also reused in another study, on yellow fever vaccine responses in identical twins.

Material for sequencing was CD4+ T cells sorted from blood. These receptors all stem from a woman aged 18-29 years in good health.

The chain employs TRBV10-2 and TRBJ1-5, with 7 bases aligning to TRBD1. Trimming removed 3 bases from V and 1 base from J; junction bases left unmatched: 9. The CDR3 covers 17 residues. From germline, CDR1 is WSHSY and CDR2 SAAADI. In DNA, the CDR3 is TGCGCCAGCAGTGACCCGGGACAGTCTGGAAGCAATCAGCCCCAGCATTTT. It encodes CASSDPGQSGSNQPQHF.

This clonotype has a handful of counts. The chain combines TRBV6-1 with TRBJ2-6, with D unclear. Trimming cost V 5 bases and J 0 bases, with 8 bases left between them. CDR1 is MNHNS, CDR2 SASEGT, per germline. CDR3 length equals 15 residues. The chain's CDR3 is CASSLLPSGANVLTF. The CDR3 DNA follows: TGTGCCAGCAGTCTCCTGCCCTCTGGGGCCAACGTCCTGACTTTC.

The chain has TRBV6-2 or TRBV6-3 and TRBJ2-7; 9 nucleotides agree with TRBD1. The germline V gene encodes CDR1 MNHEY and CDR2 SVGEGT. The CDR3 is 15 amino acids. J was trimmed by 1 base and V by 5 bases; bases with no gene match: 6. The CDR3 loop reads CASSDRDRVSYEQYF. DNA for the CDR3: TGTGCCAGCAGTGACCGGGACAGGGTATCCTACGAGCAGTACTTC.

This rearrangement joins TRBV7-8 to TRBJ2-7, with a possible D match to TRBD1 (6 bases). The germline V and J ends were trimmed by 3 bases and 4 bases, with 22 bases remaining between them. The CDR3 has 17 amino acids. Per germline, CDR1 SGHVS and CDR2 FQNEAQ. CDR3 in DNA: TGTGCCAGCAGCTTCCAGGCCGGGGTGACAGGAGCTTACGAGCAGTACGTC. It encodes CASSFQAGVTGAYEQYV.

This clonotype has more than one count but fewer than ten. The chain employs TRBV7-3 and TRBJ2-3; D remains unclear. The ends were cut back, 1 base at V and 6 bases at J, with 11 bases in the middle. The CDR3 is 14 amino acids. In germline, CDR1 is SGHTA, CDR2 FQGTGA. The CDR3 nucleotides are TGTGCCAGCAGCTTAATTAGTGCTGGTGATACGCAGTATTTT. Translated, it gives CASSLISAGDTQYF. Supplemented by reference TRBV7-3 and TRBJ2-3, the full variable domain reads GAGVSQTPSNKVTEKGKYVELRCDPISGHTALYWYRQSLGQGPEFLIYFQGTGAADDSGLPNDRFFAVRPEGSVSTLKIQRTERGDSAVYLCASSLISAGDTQYFGPGTRLTVL.

This clonotype was seen a handful of times. The gene calls are TRBV20-1 and TRBJ1-4; D gene unclear. V was shortened by 7 bases and J by 7 bases, with 13 bases between the two germline ends. CDR1 is DFQATT and CDR2 is SNEGSKA in the germline V gene (reference sequence). This CDR3 spans 12 amino acids. This CDR3 is CSVHRQGEKLFF. The CDR3 bases are TGCAGTGTTCACCGTCAAGGTGAAAAACTGTTTTTT.

The sample holds a few counts of this clonotype. J is TRBJ2-1 and V is TRBV2; D possibly corresponds to TRBD2 (6 bases). Germline CDR1 and CDR2: SNHLY and FYNNEI. This CDR3 has 14 amino acids. V shed 7 bases and J shed 0 bases, with 10 bases lying between them. The CDR3 DNA reads as TGTGCCAGCAACCACGGGAGCTCCTACAATGAGCAGTTCTTC. As protein: CASNHGSSYNEQFF.

This clonotype was counted only a few times. The V gene is TRBV13, the J gene TRBJ2-7, with TRBD2 identical over 9 bases. V was pared by 4 bases and J by 2 bases, with 9 bases of the junction left unmatched. Germline values: CDR1 PRHDT, CDR2 FYEKMQ (reference sequence). The CDR3 runs 16 residues. The CDR3 is CASSSKPGLAAYEQYF. CDR3 coding DNA: TGTGCCAGCAGCTCCAAACCGGGACTAGCAGCCTACGAGCAGTACTTC. Looking up the rest from reference TRBV13 and TRBJ2-7 gives the full variable domain: AAGVIQSPRHLIKEKRETATLKCYPIPRHDTVYWYQQGPGQDPQFLISFYEKMQSDKGSIPDRFSAQQFSDYHSELNMSSLELGDSALYFCASSSKPGLAAYEQYFGPGTRLTVT.

The chain has TRBV15 and TRBJ2-1; the D is unclear. Trimming removed 5 bases at V and 5 bases at J, with 16 bases between. Germline assignment: CDR1 LNHNV and CDR2 YYDKDF (reference sequence). This CDR3 is built from 15 residues. The CDR3 sequence: CATSARAWFNNEQFF. The DNA of the CDR3 is TGTGCCACCAGCGCCCGGGCCTGGTTTAACAATGAGCAGTTCTTC.

This clonotype was seen a few times. V gene TRBV5-1 combines with J gene TRBJ1-5, with D unclear. Germline V lookup: CDR1 SGHRS, CDR2 YFSETQ. With 0 bases removed from V and 3 bases from J, the gap between germline ends came to 10 bases. This CDR3 region has 15 residues. The CDR3 coding sequence is TGCGCCAGCAGCTTGGGAGAGATTGACAATCAGCCCCAGCATTTT. It yields the protein CASSLGEIDNQPQHF.

V usage is TRBV5-6 and J usage is TRBJ2-5; the D gene is possibly TRBD2 (6 bases). Germline V gene sequence: CDR1 SGHDT, CDR2 YYEEEE. The CDR3 totals 14 residues. V dropped 6 bases and J dropped 1 base, with 13 bases sitting between them. The CDR3 loop is CASTGTQLQETQYF. CDR3 nucleotide sequence: TGTGCCAGCACCGGGACTCAACTCCAAGAGACCCAGTACTTC.

The chain carries TRBV9 and TRBJ1-2; 7 bases agree with TRBD1. The CDR3 has 15 amino acids. V shed 4 bases and J 4 bases; nucleotides not matched to a gene: 10. Germline CDR1 reads SGDLS; CDR2 reads YYNGEE. CDR3 in DNA: TGTGCCAGCAGCCCAACGACAGGGTTAGGCTATGGCTACACCTTC. Translation gives CASSPTTGLGYGYTF. Full variable domain (outside the CDR3, taken from reference TRBV9 and TRBJ1-2): DSGVTQTPKHLITATGQRVTLRCSPRSGDLSVYWYQQSLDQGLQFLIQYYNGEERAKGNILERFSAQQFPDLHSELNLSSLELGDSALYFCASSPTTGLGYGYTFGSGTRLTVV.

This clonotype was seen a handful of times. The rearrangement uses TRBV5-1 and TRBJ1-2; 7 bases are shared with TRBD1. Germline V CDR1 and CDR2: SGHRS, YFSETQ. V was clipped by 0 bases and J by 5 bases; unmatched bases: 7. This CDR3 spans 15 amino acids. CDR3 nucleotide sequence: TGCGCCAGCAGCTTGGATAGGGGGCCAGTGTATGGCTACACCTTC. Translation gives CASSLDRGPVYGYTF.

J is TRBJ2-1 and V is TRBV29-1, with 7 bases that match TRBD2. The CDR3 runs 16 residues. Germline trimming cut 7 bases from V and 7 bases from J; bases unmatched to any gene: 19. Germline assignment: CDR1 SQVTM and CDR2 ANQGSEA. The chain's CDR3 is CSAQSRGRSGSNEQFF. The CDR3 DNA is TGCAGCGCCCAGTCCCGGGGACGTAGCGGGTCGAATGAGCAGTTCTTC.

This clonotype occurred a few times. This chain uses TRBV4-1 with TRBJ1-5, with D uncertain. The V end was cut by 3 bases, the J end by 0 bases, with 6 bases between. The CDR3 runs 14 residues. CDR1 and CDR2 from the germline V gene are MGHRA and YSYEKL. DNA for the CDR3: TGCGCCAGCAGCCATCCGATTAGCAATCAGCCCCAGCATTTT. Its protein product is CASSHPISNQPQHF.

This clonotype showed up many times. The chain combines TRBV7-9 with TRBJ2-2; D not certain. Trimming pared 5 bases from V and 5 bases from J, leaving 12 bases between. This CDR3 has 14 amino acids. CDR1 is SEHNR and CDR2 is FQNEAQ in the germline V gene (reference sequence). The CDR3 nucleotides read TGTGCCAGCAGCCAACCCACAGCAACCGGGGAGCTGTTTTTT. This encodes CASSQPTATGELFF.

The genes are TRBV11-2 and TRBJ2-3, with a weak D call TRBD1 (5 bases). The CDR3 spans 15 residues. Germline assignment: CDR1 SGHAT and CDR2 FQNNGV. V was shortened by 5 bases and J by 1 base, with 13 bases between the two germline ends. In nucleotides, the CDR3 is TGTGCCAGCAGCATCGGACAACCTGGCACAGATACGCAGTATTTT. This encodes CASSIGQPGTDTQYF.

The V and J genes are TRBV24-1 and TRBJ1-6; D might be TRBD1 (5 bases). Trimming pared 4 bases from V and 7 bases from J, leaving 7 bases between. Germline V gene data show CDR1 as KGHDR and CDR2 as SFDVKD. The CDR3 loop spans 13 amino acids. CDR3 region: CATSERGNSPLHF. CDR3 sequence (DNA): TGTGCCACCAGTGAACGGGGGAATTCACCCCTCCACTTT.

This clonotype was seen only a few times. The chain recombines TRBV20-1 with TRBJ2-5; 7 bases are a match to TRBD2. The germline V gene encodes CDR1 DFQATT and CDR2 SNEGSKA (reference sequence). V was pared by 3 bases and J by 1 base, with 2 bases of the junction left unmatched. The CDR3 has 13 residues. CDR3 DNA sequence: TGCAGTGCTAGTGCGGGGGTCCAAGAGACCCAGTACTTC. Encoded protein: CSASAGVQETQYF.

This clonotype showed up just a few times. V gene TRBV28 combines with J gene TRBJ1-4, with 11 bases that match TRBD1. The CDR3 runs to 14 residues. CDR1 MDHEN and CDR2 SYDVKM come from the germline V gene. The V and J ends lost 5 bases and 10 bases, in that order; junction bases with no gene match: 6. CDR3 coding DNA: TGTGCCAGCAGTCAAGGACAGGGGGCCCGAAAACTGTTTTTT. Its translation is CASSQGQGARKLFF. Based on the CDR3 plus reference TRBV28 and TRBJ1-4, the full variable domain is DVKVTQSSRYLVKRTGEKVFLECVQDMDHENMFWYRQDPGLGLRLIYFSYDVKMKEKGDIPEGYSVSREKKERFSLILESASTNQTSMYLCASSQGQGARKLFFGSGTQLSVL.

The rearrangement links TRBV24-1 to TRBJ2-3; 10 bases line up with TRBD2. Trimming took 2 bases from V and 4 from J; bases not matched to a gene: 5. The length of the CDR3 is 16 residues. Germline V gene sequence: CDR1 KGHDR, CDR2 SFDVKD. The CDR3 sequence: CATSDWASGSSDTQYF. CDR3 nucleotides: TGTGCCACCAGTGATTGGGCTAGCGGGAGTTCAGATACGCAGTATTTT.

The table lists this clonotype with a few counts. Relative to the germline gene, one junction end is altered; a read error may explain this. V usage is TRBV5-1 and J usage is TRBJ2-2; 7 bases line up with TRBD1. Germline-derived CDR1 and CDR2 are SGHRS and YFSETQ. The CDR3 sequence is 14 residues long. CDR3 nucleotides: TGCGCAAGCACCCCAGACAGGGAACCCGGGGAGCTGTTTTTT. It translates to CASTPDREPGELFF.

The genes are TRBV28 and TRBJ2-3, with 11 nucleotides matching TRBD2. There are 16 residues in the CDR3. V dropped 6 bases and J dropped 4; count of bases not matched to a gene: 9. CDR1 and CDR2 from the germline V gene are MDHEN and SYDVKM. The CDR3 DNA reads TGTGCCAGCAGGTCTAGCGGGAGGAGGGGGCCAGATACGCAGTATTTT. Its protein is CASRSSGRRGPDTQYF.

The chain uses TRBV29-1 and TRBJ2-7; no firm D call. The CDR3 runs to 13 residues. Germline CDR1 reads SQVTM; CDR2 reads ANQGSEA. Trimming left V 4 bases short and J 7 bases short, with 17 bases between. In DNA, the CDR3 is TGCAGCGTTGGAGGTCGTACCCGGGTGGAGCAGTACGTC. This translates into CSVGGRTRVEQYV.

This clonotype was seen only a few times. V usage is TRBV18 and J usage is TRBJ2-6; perhaps TRBD1 as D (5 bases). Deletions cut 0 bases from V and 2 bases from J, with 14 bases between. The germline CDR1 and CDR2 sequences are KGHSH and LQKENI. This CDR3 spans 18 amino acids. CDR3 DNA sequence: TGTGCCAGCTCACCACCGATGGGCAGGGTAACTGGGGCCAACGTCCTGACTTTC. The encoded protein is CASSPPMGRVTGANVLTF.

The chain joins TRBV29-1 to TRBJ2-7, with 7 bases lining up with TRBD2. The CDR3 consists of 13 residues. Germline V CDR1 and CDR2: SQVTM, ANQGSEA. V dropped 4 bases and J dropped 2; count of bases not matched to a gene: 5. The CDR3 here is CSVVGRLAYEQYF. Written as DNA, the CDR3 is TGCAGCGTTGTCGGGAGGCTCGCCTACGAGCAGTACTTC.